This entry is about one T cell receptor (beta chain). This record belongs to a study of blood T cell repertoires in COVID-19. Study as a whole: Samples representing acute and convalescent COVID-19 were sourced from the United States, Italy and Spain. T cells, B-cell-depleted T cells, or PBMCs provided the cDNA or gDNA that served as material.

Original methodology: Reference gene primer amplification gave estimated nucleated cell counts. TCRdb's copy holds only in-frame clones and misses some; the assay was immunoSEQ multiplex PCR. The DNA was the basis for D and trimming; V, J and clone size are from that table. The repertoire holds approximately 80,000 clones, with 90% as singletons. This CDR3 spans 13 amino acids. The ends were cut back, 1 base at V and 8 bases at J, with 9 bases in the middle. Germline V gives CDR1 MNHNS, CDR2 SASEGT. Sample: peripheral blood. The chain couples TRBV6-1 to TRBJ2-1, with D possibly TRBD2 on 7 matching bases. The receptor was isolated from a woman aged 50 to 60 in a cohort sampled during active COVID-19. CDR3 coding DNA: TGTGCCAGCAGTGAAGGGGAGGGGGATGAGCAGTTCTTC. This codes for CASSEGEGDEQFF.